This TCR beta chain emerged from a study of blood T cell repertoires in COVID-19. Across the whole study: Researchers got acute and convalescent COVID-19 samples from the United States, Italy and Spain. Nucleic acid was either cDNA or gDNA, and it came from T cells, B-cell-depleted T cells, or PBMCs.

In the original analysis: How many nucleated cells were present was estimated from reference gene primer amplification. TCRdb's table, derived via immunoSEQ multiplex PCR, lists solely in-frame clones and lacks some. The DNA gave D and trimming, while V, J and clone size come from that table. The table shows roughly 280,000 clones, with 75% to 90% occurring only once. The germline V gene has CDR1 LGHDT and CDR2 YNNKEL (reference sequence). The CDR3 covers 13 residues. V lost 2 bases and J 7 bases, leaving 11 bases between the germline ends. This sequence was found in a man aged 55 to 70 who had recovered from COVID-19. Sequencing was done on a sample of peripheral blood. The V and J genes are TRBV3-1 (or the pseudogene TRBV3-2) and TRBJ1-1, with D perhaps matching TRBD1 (5 bases). This CDR3 is CASSQRGRVEAFF. CDR3 bases: TGTGCCAGCAGCCAAAGAGGCAGGGTTGAAGCTTTCTTT.